Listed below are T cell receptor beta chains from one sample, sequenced in a study of blood T cell repertoires in COVID-19. Clones were read by immunoSEQ multiplex PCR, and TCRdb kept only the in-frame ones, dropping some. The top ten clones hold about 15% of a sample with hundreds of thousands of clones, roughly 88% of them seen once. The sequenced sample was PBMCs or T cells enriched from blood (not recorded which). The receptors stem from a woman in her forties or fifties with acute COVID-19. The CDR3 runs from the conserved cysteine through the conserved F or W. D genes are given only for firm matches. Clone size, where shown, is once, few, many, or a class for clones that have expanded.

clone size | J gene | D gene | CDR3 length | V gene | CDR3 DNA | CDR3 protein
NA | TRBJ2-7 | TRBD2 | 16 | TRBV28 | TGTGCCAGCAGTTTTGGCAGGACTAGCCTTTCCTACGAGCAGTACTTC | CASSFGRTSLSYEQYF
NA | TRBJ1-2 | TRBD1 | 16 | TRBV3-1/TRBV3-2 | TGTGCCAGCAGCCAAGCGTTTCGGGACAGGGACGTCGGCTACACCTTC | CASSQAFRDRDVGYTF
NA | TRBJ1-1 | NA | 14 | TRBV30 | TGTGCCTGGAGTTTCGAATCCGGGACAACTGAAGCTTTCTTT | CAWSFESGTTEAFF
NA | TRBJ1-2 | NA | 14 | TRBV13 | TGTGCCAGCAGCTTAGGACAGGGCGACGATGGCTACACCTTC | CASSLGQGDDGYTF
once | TRBJ1-1 | NA | 13 | TRBV29-1 | TGCAGCGTTTCGGGGAGAGAGAACACTGAAGCTTTCTTT | CSVSGRENTEAFF
few | TRBJ2-4 | NA | 16 | TRBV4-2 | TGTGCCAGCAGCCCCTCCCACAGGGATTCCAAAAACATTCAGTACTTC | CASSPSHRDSKNIQYF
NA | TRBJ2-5 | TRBD1 | 14 | TRBV2 | TGTGCCAGCAGTGTCGCCAGGGGGCTTGAGACCCAGTACTTC | CASSVARGLETQYF
once | TRBJ2-3 | NA | 14 | TRBV7-2 | TGTGCCAGCAGCTCCCCTAGCACCCCAGATACGCAGTATTTT | CASSSPSTPDTQYF
NA | TRBJ2-3 | NA | 16 | TRBV4-3 | TGCGCCAGCAGCCAAGAGCTCACGGGTGGCGGAGATACGCAGTATTTT | CASSQELTGGGDTQYF
NA | TRBJ2-7 | NA | 16 | TRBV7-9 | TGTGCCAGCAGCCCAACCGCCGGGACACTACCCTACGAGCAGTACTTC | CASSPTAGTLPYEQYF
once | TRBJ2-7 | NA | 14 | TRBV28 | TGTGCCAGCAGTCCAGCTAGTGGCGCCTACGAGCAGTACTTC | CASSPASGAYEQYF
NA | TRBJ2-7 | TRBD2 | 14 | TRBV11-2 | TGTGCCAGCAGCCGACTAGCGAGAACCTACGAGCAGTACTTC | CASSRLARTYEQYF
NA | TRBJ1-5 | NA | 14 | TRBV6-1 | TGTGCCAGCAGTGAAGCGTGGGGGCGTCAGCCCCAGCATTTT | CASSEAWGRQPQHF
NA | TRBJ2-7 | TRBD2 | 14 | TRBV29-1 | TGCAGCGTTGAGCAACTAGCGGGAGTTACGAAGCAGTACTTC | CSVEQLAGVTKQYF
NA | TRBJ1-2 | NA | 12 | TRBV7-9 | TGTGCCAGCAGCTTAGCCGACTATGGCTACACCTTC | CASSLADYGYTF
NA | TRBJ2-2 | TRBD2 | 15 | TRBV2 | TGTGCCAGCATTGGGACTAGCGGGAACCGCGGGGAGCTGTTTTTT | CASIGTSGNRGELFF
NA | TRBJ1-2 | NA | 14 | TRBV6-5 | TGTGCCAGCAGTCGACAGTCAGCTAACTATGGCTACACCTTC | CASSRQSANYGYTF